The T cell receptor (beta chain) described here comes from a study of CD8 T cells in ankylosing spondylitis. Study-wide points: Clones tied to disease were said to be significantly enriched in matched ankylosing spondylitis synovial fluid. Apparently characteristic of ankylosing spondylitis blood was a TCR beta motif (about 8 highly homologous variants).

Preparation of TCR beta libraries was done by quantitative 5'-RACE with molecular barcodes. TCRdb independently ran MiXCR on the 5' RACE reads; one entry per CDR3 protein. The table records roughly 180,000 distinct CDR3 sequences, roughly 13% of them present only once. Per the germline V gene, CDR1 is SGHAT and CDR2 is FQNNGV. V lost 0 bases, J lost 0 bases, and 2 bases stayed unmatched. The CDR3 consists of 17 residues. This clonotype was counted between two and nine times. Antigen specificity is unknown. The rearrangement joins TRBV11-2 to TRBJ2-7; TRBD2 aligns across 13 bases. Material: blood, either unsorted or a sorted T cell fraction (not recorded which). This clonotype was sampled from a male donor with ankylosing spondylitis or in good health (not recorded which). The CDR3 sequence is CASSLEGTSGVSYEQYF. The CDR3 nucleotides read TGTGCCAGCAGCTTAGAGGGGACTAGCGGGGTCTCCTACGAGCAGTACTTC. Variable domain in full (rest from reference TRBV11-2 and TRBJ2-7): EAGVAQSPRYKIIEKRQSVAFWCNPISGHATLYWYQQILGQGPKLLIQFQNNGVVDDSQLPKDRFSAERLKGVDSTLKIQPAKLEDSAVYLCASSLEGTSGVSYEQYFGPGTRLTVT.